The 27 T cell receptor beta chains below were found in one sample sequenced in a study of cytomegalovirus exposure and HLA in healthy donors. The PCR employed 60 Vbeta primers together with 13 Jbeta primers. Produced via immunoSEQ multiplex PCR; TCRdb's table is partial and in-frame only. The sample carries 95,000 to 150,000 clones, 17% recorded once. The sequenced material came from PBMCs. These receptors were taken from a female donor in good health and CMV-seropositive.

Here the CDR3 DNA reads TGTGCCAGCAGTTTAAGCCACTACCAAGAGACCCAGTACTTC. This translates into CASSLSHYQETQYF. This chain links TRBV27 with TRBJ2-5; the D is unclear. CDR1 is MNHEY, CDR2 SMNVEV, per germline (reference sequence). Trimming left V 2 bases short and J 0 bases short, with 7 bases between. The CDR3 length is 14 residues.

This clone was detected a few times. The V gene is TRBV7-8, the J gene TRBJ2-1; TRBD2 agrees at 7 bases. Trimming removed 6 bases from V and 9 bases from J; junction bases left unmatched: 8. Germline-derived CDR1 and CDR2 are SGHVS and FQNEAQ. This CDR3 is built from 13 residues. The CDR3 DNA reads as TGTGCCAGCAGAGGACTAGAAGTAGGTGAGCAGTTCTTC. This translates into CASRGLEVGEQFF.

The chain uses TRBV28 and TRBJ2-7, with 9 bases matching TRBD2. CDR1 MDHEN and CDR2 SYDVKM come from the germline V gene. This CDR3 is built from 14 residues. J lost 7 bases, V lost 5 bases, and 9 bases had no gene match. CDR3 amino acids: CASSLPSGVVEQYF. The CDR3 DNA sequence: TGTGCCAGCAGTCTCCCTAGCGGGGTGGTGGAGCAGTACTTC.

This rearrangement joins TRBV7-2 to TRBJ2-7, with D tentatively TRBD2 (6 bases). V dropped 1 base and J dropped 0 bases, with 10 bases sitting between them. The CDR3 contains 15 residues. CDR1 is SGHTA, CDR2 FQGNSA, per germline. The CDR3 nucleotides are TGTGCCAGCAGCTTAGTCGGGGGAGGCTCCTACGAGCAGTACTTC. This encodes CASSLVGGGSYEQYF.

The genes are TRBV10-3 and TRBJ2-2; possibly TRBD2 for D (5 bases). The V gene's germline CDR1 is ENHRY and CDR2 SYGVKD. With 7 bases removed from V and 0 bases from J, the gap between germline ends came to 24 bases. The CDR3 consists of 19 residues. This chain's CDR3 is CAIKKGGPAVLANTGELFF. In DNA form, the CDR3 reads TGTGCCATCAAAAAAGGCGGCCCAGCGGTCCTAGCGAACACCGGGGAGCTGTTTTTT.

The chain employs TRBV7-3 and TRBJ2-1; 11 bases agree with TRBD2. Trimming took 3 bases from V and 8 from J; bases not matched to a gene: 6. The germline V gene encodes CDR1 SGHTA and CDR2 FQGTGA. There are 15 residues in the CDR3. CDR3 in amino acids: CASSFLAGGPHEQFF. DNA for the CDR3: TGTGCCAGCAGCTTCCTAGCGGGAGGCCCCCATGAGCAGTTCTTC. The complete variable domain, with remaining parts taken from reference TRBV7-3 and TRBJ2-1, reads GAGVSQTPSNKVTEKGKYVELRCDPISGHTALYWYRQSLGQGPEFLIYFQGTGAADDSGLPNDRFFAVRPEGSVSTLKIQRTERGDSAVYLCASSFLAGGPHEQFFGPGTRLTVL.

The chain is built from TRBV4-3 and TRBJ2-5, with 8 bases that match TRBD2. From germline, CDR1 is LGHNA and CDR2 YSLEER. CDR3 length: 16 amino acids. Unmatched junction bases numbered 5, after V lost 0 bases and J lost 2 bases. The chain's CDR3 is CASSQDYRLAQETQYF. CDR3 DNA sequence: TGCGCCAGCAGCCAAGATTATCGACTAGCGCAAGAGACCCAGTACTTC.

This clone has a handful of counts. The rearrangement uses TRBV9 and TRBJ2-1, with TRBD2 identical over 8 bases. The CDR3 is 15 residues long. Per the germline V gene, CDR1 is SGDLS and CDR2 is YYNGEE. V was pared by 4 bases and J by 4 bases, with 7 bases of the junction left unmatched. CDR3 region: CASSKIAGTYNEQFF. The CDR3 DNA is TGTGCCAGCAGCAAAATAGCGGGGACGTACAATGAGCAGTTCTTC.

V and J are TRBV29-1 and TRBJ2-3; weak D call: TRBD2 (5 bases). V lost 3 bases to trimming and J lost 0 bases, with 7 bases between them. The CDR3 totals 13 residues. Germline V gene data show CDR1 as SQVTM and CDR2 as ANQGSEA. In DNA, the CDR3 is TGCAGCGTTGACACGGGGAGCACAGATACGCAGTATTTT. Translated, it gives CSVDTGSTDTQYF.

The chain has TRBV5-1 and TRBJ2-7; 13 nucleotides agree with TRBD2. The junction had 6 bases not matched to a gene; V was cut back by 5 bases and J by 4 bases. The CDR3 is made up of 15 amino acids. Germline V gives CDR1 SGHRS, CDR2 YFSETQ. The CDR3 here is CASRVLAGGPYEQYF. DNA for the CDR3: TGCGCCAGCAGAGTACTAGCGGGGGGGCCTTACGAGCAGTACTTC.

The chain uses TRBV4-3 and TRBJ2-5, with TRBD2 matching over 8 bases. The CDR3 is made up of 15 amino acids. CDR1 and CDR2 (germline): LGHNA, YSLEER. V dropped 4 bases and J dropped 5; count of bases not matched to a gene: 9. The CDR3 sequence: CASSLTGGGRETQYF. Here the CDR3 DNA reads TGCGCCAGCAGCCTCACCGGGGGGGGTCGGGAGACCCAGTACTTC.

V gene TRBV6-1 combines with J gene TRBJ1-6; D call uncertain. Trimming cost V 0 bases and J 11 bases, with 8 bases left between them. Per the germline V gene, CDR1 is MNHNS and CDR2 is SASEGT. The CDR3 has 13 amino acids. In DNA form, the CDR3 reads TGTGCCAGCAGTGAAGCGCTCGGGGCACCCCTCCACTTT. Protein sequence: CASSEALGAPLHF.

V and J are TRBV30 and TRBJ1-2; D not resolved. CDR3 length: 13 residues. The V gene's germline CDR1 is GTSNPN and CDR2 SVGIG (reference sequence). The V gene lost 4 bases and the J gene lost 5 bases, with 14 bases spanning the gap. This chain's CDR3 is CAWTTGRIYGYTF. In DNA, the CDR3 is TGTGCCTGGACGACGGGTCGGATTTATGGCTACACCTTC.

V and J are TRBV14 and TRBJ1-2; perhaps TRBD1 as D (6 bases). Germline lookup yields CDR1 SGHDN and CDR2 FVKESK. The CDR3 loop spans 16 amino acids. The V gene lost 5 bases and the J gene lost 4 bases, with 20 bases spanning the gap. CDR3 DNA: TGTGCCAGCAGCAGGCAGGGGCGCGGCGGATTCTATGGCTACACCTTC. This codes for CASSRQGRGGFYGYTF.

The rearrangement joins TRBV30 to TRBJ1-6; perhaps TRBD1 as D (6 bases). The CDR3 sequence is 13 residues long. Germline loops: CDR1 GTSNPN, CDR2 SVGIG (reference sequence). The V and J ends lost 5 bases and 9 bases respectively, with 14 bases between them. The CDR3 spells CAWDSQGGSPLHF. CDR3 bases: TGTGCCTGGGACAGCCAAGGGGGTTCACCCCTCCACTTT. The whole variable domain, filled in from reference TRBV30 and TRBJ1-6, reads SQTIHQWPATLVQPVGSPLSLECTVEGTSNPNLYWYRQAAGRGLQLLFYSVGIGQISSEVPQNLSASRPQDRQFILSSKKLLLSDSGFYLCAWDSQGGSPLHFGNGTRLTVT.

The chain recombines TRBV7-2 with TRBJ1-4; D is perhaps TRBD1 (5 bases). Trimming pared 4 bases from V and 2 bases from J, leaving 11 bases between. CDR3 length: 15 amino acids. The germline CDR1 and CDR2 sequences are SGHTA and FQGNSA. Written as DNA, the CDR3 is TGTGCCAGCAGCTCAAGGCGGGGGACTAATGAAAAACTGTTTTTT. Translating it yields CASSSRRGTNEKLFF.

This clone was seen a few times. The chain links TRBV28 to TRBJ2-1, with 10 bases that match TRBD2. This CDR3 contains 16 residues. V shed 4 bases, J shed 3 bases, and the junction held 6 bases outside the gene matches. Looked up from germline, CDR1 is MDHEN and CDR2 is SYDVKM. CDR3 in amino acids: CASSSIAGGFYNEQFF. The DNA of the CDR3 is TGTGCCAGCAGTTCCATAGCGGGAGGCTTCTACAATGAGCAGTTCTTC.

This clone was counted a few times. The V gene is TRBV5-4, the J gene TRBJ2-5; D not certain. The V end lost 10 bases, the J end lost 1 base, and 14 bases lay between the germline ends. The CDR3 sequence is 13 residues long. Germline assignment: CDR1 SGHNT and CDR2 YYREEE (reference sequence). In DNA, the CDR3 is TGTGCCGGAAGTAGAGAGGCCCAAGAGACCCAGTACTTC. It translates to CAGSREAQETQYF.

This clone was counted a few times. The chain joins TRBV5-1 to TRBJ2-7; 12 bases fit TRBD1. The germline gives CDR1 SGHRS, CDR2 YFSETQ. The CDR3 has 15 amino acids. V was clipped by 2 bases and J by 5 bases; unmatched bases: 5. CDR3 region: CASSFGTGGVNEQYF. The CDR3 DNA follows: TGCGCCAGCAGCTTTGGGACAGGGGGCGTCAACGAGCAGTACTTC. The complete variable domain, with remaining parts taken from reference TRBV5-1 and TRBJ2-7, reads KAGVTQTPRYLIKTRGQQVTLSCSPISGHRSVSWYQQTPGQGLQFLFEYFSETQRNKGNFPGRFSGRQFSNSRSEMNVSTLELGDSALYLCASSFGTGGVNEQYFGPGTRLTVT.

The sample holds a few counts of this clone. The chain links TRBV6-1 to TRBJ1-1; maybe TRBD1 (5 bases). The germline V gene has CDR1 MNHNS and CDR2 SASEGT. The CDR3 covers 16 residues. The ends were cut back, 2 bases at V and 4 bases at J, with 17 bases in the middle. CDR3 amino acids: CASSERWGGGPTEAFF. The CDR3 DNA follows: TGTGCCAGCAGTGAACGGTGGGGGGGAGGGCCCACTGAAGCTTTCTTT.

The chain couples TRBV29-1 to TRBJ1-4; D uncertain. CDR1 SQVTM and CDR2 ANQGSEA come from the germline V gene. The CDR3 length is 11 residues. CDR3 nucleotide sequence: TGCACCGGCGGGATATCGGGAAAACTGTTTTTT. This sequence encodes CTGGISGKLFF.

This clone appeared a few times. This chain joins TRBV9 and TRBJ2-5; 7 bases map to TRBD1. J gave up 4 bases and V 0 bases, and 6 bases lay outside the gene matches. This CDR3 is 15 amino acids long. Germline-derived CDR1 and CDR2 are SGDLS and YYNGEE. The CDR3 bases are TGTGCCAGCAGCGTAGCCGGGACAGCCATAGAGACCCAGTACTTC. Protein sequence: CASSVAGTAIETQYF.

This clone was seen more than once but under ten times. The chain has TRBV5-5 and TRBJ2-5; possibly TRBD2 for D (6 bases). V lost 5 bases and J 1 base, leaving 15 bases between the germline ends. Germline assignment: CDR1 SGHKS and CDR2 YYEKEE (reference sequence). The CDR3 is 15 residues long. CDR3 amino acids: CASSPTSLVQETQYF. Here the CDR3 DNA reads TGTGCCAGCAGTCCCACTAGCCTGGTCCAAGAGACCCAGTACTTC.

The chain links TRBV7-9 to TRBJ2-7; 9 nucleotides match TRBD1. The CDR3 length is 14 residues. CDR1 is SEHNR and CDR2 is FQNEAQ in the germline V gene (reference sequence). V lost 3 bases to trimming and J lost 7 bases; unmatched junction nucleotides: 7. As DNA, the CDR3 is TGTGCCAGCAGCTTCATACAGGGGACAGGGGAGCAGTACTTC. Translated, it gives CASSFIQGTGEQYF. The whole variable domain, remainder taken from reference TRBV7-9 and TRBJ2-7, is DTGVSQNPRHKITKRGQNVTFRCDPISEHNRLYWYRQTLGQGPEFLTYFQNEAQLEKSRLLSDRFSAERPKGSFSTLEIQRTEQGDSAMYLCASSFIQGTGEQYFGPGTRLTVT.

The J gene is TRBJ1-2, the V gene TRBV7-2; 7 nucleotides agree with TRBD1. There are 15 residues in the CDR3. Germline-derived CDR1 and CDR2 are SGHTA and FQGNSA. The J segment lost 7 bases and the V segment lost 1 base, leaving 9 bases of the junction unmatched. The CDR3 loop is CASSLEGRGLGGYTF. The DNA of the CDR3 is TGTGCCAGCAGCTTAGAGGGCAGGGGGTTAGGTGGCTACACCTTC.

This clone was detected a few times. This rearrangement joins TRBV5-1 to TRBJ2-1; D perhaps matches TRBD2 (6 bases). The ends were cut back, 0 bases at V and 6 bases at J, with 16 bases in the middle. Germline V CDR1 and CDR2: SGHRS, YFSETQ. The CDR3 has 16 residues. The CDR3 DNA reads TGCGCCAGCAGCTTGGGGCCGCGGGATCTACGCAATGAGCAGTTCTTC. This translates into CASSLGPRDLRNEQFF. The complete variable domain, with remaining parts taken from reference TRBV5-1 and TRBJ2-1, reads KAGVTQTPRYLIKTRGQQVTLSCSPISGHRSVSWYQQTPGQGLQFLFEYFSETQRNKGNFPGRFSGRQFSNSRSEMNVSTLELGDSALYLCASSLGPRDLRNEQFFGPGTRLTVL.

This clone was observed a handful of times. The J gene is TRBJ1-5, the V gene TRBV2; possible D gene TRBD1, 5 bases. The V and J ends lost 5 bases and 9 bases respectively, with 11 bases between them. CDR3 length: 12 residues. Germline CDR1 SNHLY, CDR2 FYNNEI. For the CDR3, the DNA is TGTGCCAGCAGTAAGCAGGGTGTGCCCCAGCATTTT. Protein product: CASSKQGVPQHF.